These T cell receptor beta chains were read from a single sample in a study of beta chain features in type 1 diabetes. TCRdb's table, derived via immunoSEQ multiplex PCR, lists solely in-frame clones and lacks some. This table has about 180,000 clones, less than 9.5% appearing once. The material sequenced was central memory CD4+ T cells from blood. The receptors come from a woman aged 35 to 49 with type 1 diabetes. Both conserved end residues are part of each CDR3. The order of the fields is V gene, D gene, clone size, J gene, CDR3 protein, CDR3 DNA. The D gene is left open where the match is weak. The size entry is marked missing in some rows and otherwise reads once, few, many or a size class.

TRBV11-1	NA	NA	TRBJ1-1	CASSFHSNTEAFF	TGTGCCAGCAGCTTTCACTCGAACACTGAAGCTTTCTTT
TRBV30	NA	few	TRBJ2-5	CAWSGPIQGFRETQYF	TGTGCCTGGAGTGGACCAATACAGGGTTTTCGGGAGACCCAGTACTTC
TRBV7-8	NA	NA	TRBJ1-2	CASSSQGGYTF	TGTGCCAGCAGCTCACAGGGTGGCTACACCTTC
TRBV4-3	NA	many	TRBJ1-2	CASSPQLSQVNYGYTF	TGCGCCAGCAGCCCTCAGTTGTCACAGGTTAACTATGGCTACACCTTC
TRBV5-1	TRBD2	NA	TRBJ2-1	CASSLRSGTSGNNEQFF	TGCGCCAGCAGCTTGAGGAGCGGGACTAGCGGGAATAATGAGCAGTTCTTC
TRBV27	NA	NA	TRBJ2-6	CASSLGGAGANVLTF	TGTGCCAGCAGTTTAGGAGGGGCGGGGGCCAACGTCCTGACTTTC
TRBV27	NA	few	TRBJ2-6	CASSLYVSSGANVLTF	TGTGCCAGCAGTTTATACGTGAGCTCTGGGGCCAACGTCCTGACTTTC
TRBV4-1	NA	NA	TRBJ1-5	CASSQGSLNQPQHF	TGCGCCAGCAGCCAGGGCAGCCTCAATCAGCCCCAGCATTTT
TRBV18	TRBD2	few	TRBJ2-1	CASSPGLAPNEQFF	TGTGCCAGCTCACCAGGACTAGCACCCAATGAGCAGTTCTTC
TRBV9	NA	NA	TRBJ1-1	CASSVDVRNTEAFF	TGTGCCAGCAGCGTAGACGTCAGAAACACTGAAGCTTTCTTT
TRBV28	TRBD2	few	TRBJ2-3	CAEGTSGSTDTQYF	TGTGCCGAGGGGACTAGCGGTAGCACAGATACGCAGTATTTT
TRBV6-5	NA	NA	TRBJ1-1	CASSYSARRDTEAFF	TGTGCCAGCAGTTACTCAGCCCGGAGGGACACTGAAGCTTTCTTT
TRBV11-2	NA	NA	TRBJ1-1	CASSLARYTEAFF	TGTGCCAGCAGCTTAGCTCGTTATACTGAAGCTTTCTTT
TRBV12-5	NA	NA	TRBJ2-1	CASGPRLDEQFF	TGTGCTAGTGGTCCAAGACTAGACGAGCAGTTCTTC
TRBV18	TRBD2	few	TRBJ2-1	CASSPPGLGSNEQFF	TGTGCCAGCTCACCTCCGGGACTAGGTAGCAATGAGCAGTTCTTC
TRBV5-4	NA	few	TRBJ2-2	CASSLGQMNTGELFF	TGTGCCAGCAGCTTGGGGCAGATGAACACCGGGGAGCTGTTTTTT
TRBV27	TRBD1	NA	TRBJ1-6	CASSSADRQNSPLHF	TGTGCCAGCAGTTCGGCGGACAGGCAGAATTCACCCCTCCACTTT
TRBV19	NA	many	TRBJ2-1	CASSMRDEQFF	TGTGCCAGTAGTATGAGGGATGAGCAGTTCTTC
TRBV29-1	NA	NA	TRBJ1-1	CSVVGLGGRKAFF	TGCAGCGTTGTTGGGTTGGGGGGTAGAAAAGCTTTCTTT
TRBV9	NA	NA	TRBJ1-6	CASSAQGGDSPLHF	TGTGCCAGCAGCGCCCAAGGGGGTGACTCACCCCTCCACTTT
TRBV18	NA	NA	TRBJ2-7	CASSIGNSYEQYF	TGTGCCAGCTCAATCGGGAACTCCTACGAGCAGTACTTC
TRBV6-5	NA	NA	TRBJ2-7	CASSSQSGSEQYF	TGTGCCAGCAGTTCCCAGTCGGGGAGCGAGCAGTACTTC
TRBV18	TRBD1	few	TRBJ1-6	CASSSGQGGSYNSPLHF	TGTGCCAGCTCGTCTGGACAGGGCGGCTCCTATAATTCACCCCTCCACTTT
TRBV6-5	NA	few	TRBJ1-1	CASSYRGRAFF	TGTGCCAGCAGTTACAGGGGGAGAGCTTTCTTT
TRBV2	TRBD1	few	TRBJ2-7	CASTRDRGNEQYF	TGTGCCAGCACACGGGACAGGGGTAACGAGCAGTACTTC
TRBV6-4	NA	few	TRBJ1-1	CASSARGQGTEAFF	TGTGCCAGCAGTGCTCGGGGCCAGGGGACTGAAGCTTTCTTT
TRBV7-8	TRBD2	few	TRBJ2-3	CASSLGGLSGRYTQYF	TGTGCCAGCAGCTTAGGAGGTCTTAGCGGGAGGTATACGCAGTATTTT
TRBV18	TRBD1	few	TRBJ1-1	CASSDTGDSEAFF	TGTGCCAGCTCAGACACGGGGGACAGTGAAGCTTTCTTT
TRBV6-1	TRBD1	NA	TRBJ2-1	CASSWDRNEQFF	TGTGCCAGCAGCTGGGACAGGAATGAGCAGTTCTTC
TRBV5-1	TRBD1	NA	TRBJ1-2	CASSLGPTGISYGYTF	TGCGCCAGCAGCCTAGGACCGACAGGGATTTCCTATGGCTACACCTTC
TRBV10-3	NA	few	TRBJ1-5	CAISESRNQPQHF	TGTGCCATCAGTGAGTCGCGGAATCAGCCCCAGCATTTT
TRBV5-1	NA	few	TRBJ1-2	CASSLLGTNGYTF	TGCGCCAGCAGTCTCCTTGGGACAAACGGCTACACCTTC
TRBV15	TRBD1	NA	TRBJ1-1	CATSRPSTGLNTEAFF	TGTGCCACCAGCAGACCATCGACAGGGTTGAACACTGAAGCTTTCTTT
TRBV9	NA	NA	TRBJ1-2	CASSAMTDANYGYTF	TGTGCCAGCAGCGCCATGACAGACGCTAACTATGGCTACACCTTC
TRBV29-1	NA	NA	TRBJ2-7	CSVTPAGVSYEQYF	TGCAGCGTCACCCCGGCAGGGGTATCCTACGAGCAGTACTTC
TRBV30	TRBD1	few	TRBJ1-2	CAWSPTGGYTF	TGTGCCTGGAGTCCGACAGGGGGCTACACCTTC
TRBV6-5	NA	NA	TRBJ2-5	CASSYGGVQETQYF	TGTGCCAGCAGTTACGGCGGGGTACAAGAGACCCAGTACTTC
TRBV7-2	NA	NA	TRBJ1-4	CASSPSVGAKLFF	TGTGCCAGCAGTCCTAGCGTTGGGGCAAAACTGTTTTTT
TRBV28	NA	NA	TRBJ1-4	CASSPQQSPGEKLFF	TGTGCCAGCAGTCCTCAACAGTCCCCCGGTGAAAAACTGTTTTTT
TRBV5-1	NA	many	TRBJ1-1	CASGFGDTGTEAFF	TGCGCCAGCGGGTTCGGAGACACAGGGACTGAAGCTTTCTTT
TRBV2	NA	NA	TRBJ1-5	CASSLQGTHSNQPQHF	TGTGCCAGTTCTCTTCAGGGGACCCATAGCAATCAGCCCCAGCATTTT
TRBV7-9	NA	few	TRBJ1-2	CASSLGQGYNYGYTF	TGTGCCAGCAGCTTAGGCCAGGGCTATAACTATGGCTACACCTTC
TRBV5-8	NA	few	TRBJ1-2	CARPREGRHGYTF	TGTGCCCGCCCTAGGGAGGGAAGACATGGCTACACCTTC
TRBV28	TRBD1	many	TRBJ2-7	CASTRQGASSKQYF	TGTGCCAGCACCCGACAGGGGGCGAGTTCCAAGCAGTACTTC
TRBV7-2	TRBD1	few	TRBJ1-1	CASSTGQGGTEAFF	TGTGCCAGCAGCACCGGACAGGGTGGAACTGAAGCTTTCTTT
TRBV2	NA	NA	TRBJ2-5	CASIKQGTSPRETQYF	TGTGCCAGCATTAAACAGGGGACTTCACCCAGAGAGACCCAGTACTTC
TRBV18	NA	NA	TRBJ2-5	CASSPPIRIETQYF	TGTGCCAGCTCACCACCGATCAGGATTGAGACCCAGTACTTC
TRBV19	NA	NA	TRBJ1-2	CASSIDPTEGYTF	TGTGCCAGTAGTATCGACCCAACGGAGGGCTACACCTTC
TRBV2	NA	few	TRBJ1-1	CASNPLTVNTEAFF	TGTGCCAGCAATCCACTTACGGTGAACACTGAAGCTTTCTTT
TRBV6-1	NA	few	TRBJ2-5	CASSEIYVAPRGTQYF	TGTGCCAGCAGTGAAATCTACGTAGCCCCACGGGGTACCCAGTACTTC
TRBV7-8	NA	few	TRBJ1-1	CASSSRQIMNTEAFF	TGTGCCAGCAGCTCTAGACAGATTATGAACACTGAAGCTTTCTTT
TRBV9	TRBD1	few	TRBJ1-2	CASSTRQGVSYYGYTF	TGTGCCAGCAGCACAAGACAGGGGGTTTCCTACTATGGCTACACCTTC